The 26 T cell receptor beta chains below all came from one sample that was sequenced in a study of patients and donors after allogeneic stem cell transplantation. In TCRdb, the RT-PCR reads were re-called with MiXCR into one record per CDR3 protein. Of approximately 37,000 distinct CDR3 sequences listed, about 30% are singletons. Sequenced input: blood, either unsorted or a sorted T cell fraction (not recorded which). These receptors all stem from a human donor who was either an allogeneic HSCT recipient or a stem cell or donor lymphocyte infusion donor (not recorded which). It is not recorded whose cells these are; they may come from a transplant donor.

V is TRBV5-6 and J is TRBJ1-4; D unresolved. This CDR3 spans 13 amino acids. V was clipped by 7 bases and J by 8 bases, with 15 bases between them. Germline V gene lookup returns CDR1 SGHDT and CDR2 YYEEEE. DNA for the CDR3: TGTGCCAGCTCCCCGGGGAGGGCGGAAAAACTGTTTTTT. Protein sequence: CASSPGRAEKLFF. Based on the CDR3 plus reference TRBV5-6 and TRBJ1-4, the full variable domain is DAGVTQSPTHLIKTRGQQVTLRCSPKSGHDTVSWYQQALGQGPQFIFQYYEEEERQRGNFPDRFSGHQFPNYSSELNVNALLLGDSALYLCASSPGRAEKLFFGSGTQLSVL.

This clonotype was detected a few times. The chain couples TRBV28 to TRBJ1-2; 11 bases are a match to TRBD1. Losses at the gene ends were 6 bases for V and 0 bases for J; bases not matched to a gene: 6. The CDR3 has 16 amino acids. Germline CDR1 is MDHEN and CDR2 is SYDVKM. CDR3 DNA: TGTGCCAGCAGCTTAGGGACAGGGGGTCCTAACTATGGCTACACCTTC. Encoded protein: CASSLGTGGPNYGYTF.

V and J are TRBV6-2 or TRBV6-3 and TRBJ2-1, with 13 bases identical to TRBD2. Germline V gene sequence: CDR1 MNHEY, CDR2 SVGEGT. The CDR3 contains 15 residues. The trim removed 5 bases at V and 7 bases at J, leaving 5 bases unmatched. CDR3 DNA sequence: TGTGCCAGCAGTACGGGACTAGCGGGACGGAATGAGCAGTTCTTC. It yields the protein CASSTGLAGRNEQFF.

This clonotype was seen only a few times. The chain uses TRBV4-1 and TRBJ1-4; TRBD1 matches 7 bases. With 4 bases clipped from V and 8 bases from J, the junction kept 10 bases outside the gene matches. CDR1 is MGHRA and CDR2 is YSYEKL in the germline V gene. The CDR3 has 15 residues. The CDR3 DNA is TGCGCCAGCAGCCCGCCCTACAGGGGCGACGAAAAACTGTTTTTT. The encoded protein is CASSPPYRGDEKLFF.

This clonotype appeared a single time. The CDR3 is CASSFPRATPNTGELFF. The CDR3 DNA is TGTGCCAGCAGCTTCCCCCGGGCCACCCCGAACACCGGGGAGCTGTTTTTT. The chain combines TRBV11-2 with TRBJ2-2; no clear D gene. CDR3 size: 17 residues. V gave up 3 bases and J gave up 0 bases, with 14 bases separating them. CDR1 and CDR2 from the germline V gene are SGHAT and FQNNGV.

The V and J genes are TRBV18 and TRBJ2-7, with 8 bases lining up with TRBD2. The CDR3 is 14 residues long. With 2 bases clipped from V and 0 bases from J, the junction kept 0 bases outside the gene matches. CDR1 and CDR2 (germline): KGHSH, LQKENI. The CDR3 sequence: CASSPGLASYEQYF. CDR3 DNA: TGTGCCAGCTCACCAGGACTAGCCTCCTACGAGCAGTACTTC.

This chain links TRBV7-2 with TRBJ2-3; weak D call: TRBD1 (5 bases). The CDR3 is 15 residues long. Trimming pared 5 bases from V and 1 base from J, leaving 13 bases between. Germline V CDR1 and CDR2: SGHTA, FQGNSA. CDR3 nucleotide sequence: TGTGCCAGCAGCAATTCAGGGTACCGCACAGATACGCAGTATTTT. It is translated as CASSNSGYRTDTQYF.

This clonotype was seen a few times. The chain links TRBV5-1 to TRBJ2-7; the D is unclear. Germline V lookup: CDR1 SGHRS, CDR2 YFSETQ. This CDR3 contains 11 residues. V lost 4 bases and J 1 base, leaving 3 bases between the germline ends. The CDR3 loop reads CASSPSYEQYF. DNA of the CDR3: TGCGCCAGCAGCCCTTCCTACGAGCAGTACTTC. The variable domain in full, with the rest retrieved from reference TRBV5-1 and TRBJ2-7, is KAGVTQTPRYLIKTRGQQVTLSCSPISGHRSVSWYQQTPGQGLQFLFEYFSETQRNKGNFPGRFSGRQFSNSRSEMNVSTLELGDSALYLCASSPSYEQYFGPGTRLTVT.

This clonotype was seen a handful of times. The V gene is TRBV5-1, the J gene TRBJ1-5, with 7 bases aligning to TRBD1. Losses at the gene ends were 4 bases for V and 4 bases for J; bases not matched to a gene: 5. The CDR3 is 14 amino acids. The germline V gene has CDR1 SGHRS and CDR2 YFSETQ. CDR3 DNA sequence: TGCGCCAGCAGCCCGGACAGGCCTAATCAGCCCCAGCATTTT. Encoded protein: CASSPDRPNQPQHF.

The table lists this clonotype with a few counts. The chain links TRBV6-2 or TRBV6-3 to TRBJ2-7; no clear D. Trimming took off 2 bases at V and 6 bases at J, with 5 bases between the two ends. Germline CDR1 is MNHEY and CDR2 is SVGEGT. The CDR3 consists of 11 residues. CDR3 sequence (DNA): TGTGCCAGCAGTTACCCGTCCGAGCAGTACTTC. It codes for CASSYPSEQYF.

This clonotype showed up many times. The rearrangement uses TRBV29-1 and TRBJ1-1, with D perhaps matching TRBD1 (5 bases). The CDR3 loop spans 13 amino acids. Trimming cost V 5 bases and J 1 base, with 11 bases left between them. Germline CDR1 is SQVTM and CDR2 is ANQGSEA. CDR3 region: CSVNRLKNTEAFF. The CDR3, as DNA: TGCAGCGTTAACAGGCTGAAGAACACTGAAGCTTTCTTT.

The CDR3 spells CASASGYQETQYF. CDR3 sequence (DNA): TGTGCCAGCGCGTCGGGGTACCAAGAGACCCAGTACTTC. The chain combines TRBV12-3 or TRBV12-4 with TRBJ2-5; maybe TRBD2 (5 bases). This CDR3 region has 13 residues. The V end was cut by 8 bases, the J end by 0 bases, with 10 bases between.

The rearrangement uses TRBV7-2 and TRBJ2-5; 10 bases are shared with TRBD2. This CDR3 spans 16 amino acids. V dropped 3 bases and J dropped 1; count of bases not matched to a gene: 5. CDR1 is SGHTA, CDR2 FQGNSA, per germline. The CDR3 bases are TGTGCCAGCAGCTTCCTAGCGGGAGAACTCCAAGAGACCCAGTACTTC. Amino acids: CASSFLAGELQETQYF.

V and J are TRBV5-1 and TRBJ2-2; no clear D. The V and J ends lost 4 bases and 7 bases respectively, with 11 bases between them. CDR3 length: 13 amino acids. Germline V gene lookup returns CDR1 SGHRS and CDR2 YFSETQ. The CDR3 DNA is TGCGCCAGCAGCCCTGAGTGGAGCGGGGAGCTGTTTTTT. Amino acids: CASSPEWSGELFF.

This chain connects TRBV6-6 to TRBJ1-6, with a weak D call TRBD1 (6 bases). V was cut by 5 bases and J by 7 bases, with 18 bases left in between. This CDR3 region has 16 residues. Germline V lookup: CDR1 MNHNY, CDR2 SVGAGI (reference sequence). In DNA, the CDR3 is TGTGCCAGCAGTCCCGGGGGGGCGCAGATAAATTCACCCCTCCACTTT. Residues: CASSPGGAQINSPLHF.

The chain recombines TRBV6-6 with TRBJ1-5, with D possibly TRBD1 on 5 matching bases. This CDR3 has 15 amino acids. V was shortened by 2 bases and J by 2 bases, with 10 bases between the two germline ends. Germline CDR1 MNHNY, CDR2 SVGAGI (reference sequence). The CDR3 sequence is CASSYGGERNQPQHF. The CDR3 nucleotides are TGTGCCAGCAGTTACGGGGGGGAGCGCAATCAGCCCCAGCATTTT.

This clonotype was recorded a few times. J is TRBJ1-2 and V is TRBV9; D may be TRBD1 (6 bases). The V and J ends lost 1 base and 3 bases respectively, with 25 bases between them. CDR3 length equals 19 residues. Germline V gives CDR1 SGDLS, CDR2 YYNGEE. CDR3 nucleotide sequence: TGTGCCAGCAGCGTATTCCGGGACAAAGGGACTGGAGTTCACTATGGCTACACCTTC. Amino acids: CASSVFRDKGTGVHYGYTF.

This clonotype has ten or more counts. J is TRBJ1-3 and V is TRBV11-2; D is ambiguous. In germline, CDR1 is SGHAT, CDR2 FQNNGV. The V end was cut by 5 bases, the J end by 0 bases, with 11 bases between. The CDR3 length is 15 residues. The CDR3 loop reads CASSRLQFSGNTIYF. CDR3 sequence (DNA): TGTGCCAGCAGCCGACTTCAATTCTCTGGAAACACCATATATTTT.

On this clonotype: At one boundary the junction diverges from the germline segment, which might be a read error. The chain uses TRBV12-3 or TRBV12-4 and TRBJ2-2; tentatively, D is TRBD1 or TRBD2 (5 bases each). The CDR3 is 15 amino acids. The DNA for the CDR3 is TGTGCCAGCAGGGAATCGGGACGGAACACCGGGGCGCTGTTTTTT. This encodes CASRESGRNTGALFF.

The table lists this clonotype with a few counts. The chain joins TRBV9 to TRBJ2-7, with D maybe TRBD2 (5 bases). V dropped 0 bases and J dropped 3 bases, with 13 bases sitting between them. CDR3 length: 15 amino acids. CDR1 SGDLS and CDR2 YYNGEE come from the germline V gene. CDR3 sequence: CASSVAASRYYEQYF. CDR3 sequence (DNA): TGTGCCAGCAGCGTAGCTGCTAGCAGATACTACGAGCAGTACTTC.

The rearrangement links TRBV19 to TRBJ1-1; D is undetermined. Germline V lookup: CDR1 LNHDA, CDR2 SQIVND (reference sequence). The CDR3 totals 11 residues. Trimming removed 7 bases at V and 3 bases at J, with 6 bases between. The DNA for the CDR3 is TGTGCCAGTACAAGGCACACTGAAGCTTTCTTT. It is translated as CASTRHTEAFF.

This clonotype was picked up a small number of times. The gene calls are TRBV6-5 and TRBJ1-1; D not certain. V was cut by 5 bases and J by 1 base, with 11 bases left in between. Germline V gene data show CDR1 as MNHEY and CDR2 as SVGAGI. This CDR3 comprises 14 residues. The CDR3 protein is CASSPGLQNTEAFF. In nucleotides, the CDR3 is TGTGCCAGCAGTCCAGGACTGCAGAACACTGAAGCTTTCTTT.

CDR3 sequence reads: CASSISQQETQYF. Here the CDR3 DNA reads TGCGCCAGCAGTATTAGTCAGCAAGAGACCCAGTACTTC. The chain links TRBV10-2 to TRBJ2-5; D call uncertain. CDR1 and CDR2 (germline): WSHSY, SAAADI. The ends were cut back, 5 bases at V and 2 bases at J, with 9 bases in the middle. The CDR3 is 13 residues long.

V and J are TRBV20-1 and TRBJ1-2; D not certain. Germline V gene sequence: CDR1 DFQATT, CDR2 SNEGSKA (reference sequence). The CDR3 runs to 17 residues. V lost 1 base and J 3 bases, leaving 21 bases between the germline ends. The CDR3 loop is CSARVRSSRPGDYGYTF. In DNA, the CDR3 is TGCAGTGCTAGAGTCCGAAGTAGCCGTCCGGGCGACTATGGCTACACCTTC.

This clonotype was counted a few times. The chain employs TRBV3-1 and TRBJ2-5, with TRBD1 matching over 9 bases. Germline CDR1 is LGHDT and CDR2 is YNNKEL (reference sequence). The ends lost 1 base at V and 0 bases at J; junction bases unmatched: 3. CDR3 length: 16 amino acids. The CDR3 DNA sequence: TGTGCCAGCAGCCAAGGGGACAGGGCGGACCAAGAGACCCAGTACTTC. Its protein product is CASSQGDRADQETQYF.

The genes are TRBV7-2 and TRBJ1-1, with no clear D. This CDR3 region has 13 residues. The germline V gene encodes CDR1 SGHTA and CDR2 FQGNSA. Trimming stripped 2 bases from V and 1 base from J, with 5 bases between. CDR3 protein: CASSLRGNTEAFF. CDR3 in DNA: TGTGCCAGCAGCTTACGAGGGAACACTGAAGCTTTCTTT.